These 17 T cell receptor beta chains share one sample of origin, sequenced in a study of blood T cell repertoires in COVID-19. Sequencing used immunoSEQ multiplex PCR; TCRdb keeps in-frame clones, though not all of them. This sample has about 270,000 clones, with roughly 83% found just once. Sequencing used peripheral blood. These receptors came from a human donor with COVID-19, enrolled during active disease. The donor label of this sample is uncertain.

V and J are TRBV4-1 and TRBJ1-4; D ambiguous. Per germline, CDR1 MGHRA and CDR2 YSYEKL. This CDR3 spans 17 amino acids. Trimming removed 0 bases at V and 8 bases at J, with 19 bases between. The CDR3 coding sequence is TGCGCCAGCAGCCAAGAAGCCCCCGGGTCGGGTCGAGAAAAACTGTTTTTT. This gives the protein CASSQEAPGSGREKLFF.

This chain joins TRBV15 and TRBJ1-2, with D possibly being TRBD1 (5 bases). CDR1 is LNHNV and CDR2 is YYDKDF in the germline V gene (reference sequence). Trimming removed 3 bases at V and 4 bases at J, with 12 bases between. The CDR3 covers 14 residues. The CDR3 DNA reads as TGTGCCACCAGCAGGGGGGGGGACGGCTATGGCTACACCTTC. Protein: CATSRGGDGYGYTF.

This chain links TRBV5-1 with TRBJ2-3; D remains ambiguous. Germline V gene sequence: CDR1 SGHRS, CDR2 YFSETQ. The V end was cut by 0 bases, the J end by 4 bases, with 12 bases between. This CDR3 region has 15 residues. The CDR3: CASSLEVGGPDTQYF. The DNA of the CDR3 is TGCGCCAGCAGCTTGGAGGTAGGCGGCCCAGATACGCAGTATTTT.

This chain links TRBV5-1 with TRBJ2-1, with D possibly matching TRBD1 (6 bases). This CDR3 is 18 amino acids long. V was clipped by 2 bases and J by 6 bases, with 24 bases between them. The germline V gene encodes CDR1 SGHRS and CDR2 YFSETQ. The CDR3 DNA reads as TGCGCCAGCAGCTTAAGCAGGTGGGGGCAGGGGCTGCCCAATGAGCAGTTCTTC. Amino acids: CASSLSRWGQGLPNEQFF.

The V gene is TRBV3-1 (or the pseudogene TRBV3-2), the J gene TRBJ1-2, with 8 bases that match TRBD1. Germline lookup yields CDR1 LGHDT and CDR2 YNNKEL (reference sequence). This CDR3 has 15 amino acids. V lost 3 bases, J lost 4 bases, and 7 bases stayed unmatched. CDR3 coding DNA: TGTGCCAGCAGCCACAGGGACAGGAAAGGCTATGGCTACACCTTC. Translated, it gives CASSHRDRKGYGYTF.

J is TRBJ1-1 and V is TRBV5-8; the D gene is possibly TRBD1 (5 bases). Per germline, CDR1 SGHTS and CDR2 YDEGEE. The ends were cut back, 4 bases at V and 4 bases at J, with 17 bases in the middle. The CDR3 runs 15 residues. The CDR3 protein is CASSPRQFPSTEAFF. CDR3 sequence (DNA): TGTGCCAGCAGCCCAAGACAGTTCCCTTCCACTGAAGCTTTCTTT.

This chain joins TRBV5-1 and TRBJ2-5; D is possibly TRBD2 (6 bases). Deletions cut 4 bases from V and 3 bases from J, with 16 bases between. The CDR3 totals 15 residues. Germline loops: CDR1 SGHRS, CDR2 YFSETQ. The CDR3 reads CASSDRDGGKETQYF. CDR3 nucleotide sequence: TGCGCCAGCAGCGATCGGGACGGGGGAAAAGAGACCCAGTACTTC.

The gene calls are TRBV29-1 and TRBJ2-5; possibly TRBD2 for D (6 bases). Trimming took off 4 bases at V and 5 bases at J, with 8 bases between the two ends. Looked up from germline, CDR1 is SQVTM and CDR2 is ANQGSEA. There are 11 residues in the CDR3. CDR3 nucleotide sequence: TGCAGCGTTGTCGGGGGTGAGACCCAGTACTTC. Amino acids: CSVVGGETQYF. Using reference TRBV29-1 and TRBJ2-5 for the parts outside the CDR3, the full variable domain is SAVISQKPSRDICQRGTSLTIQCQVDSQVTMMFWYRQQPGQSLTLIATANQGSEATYESGFVIDKFPISRPNLTFSTLTVSNMSPEDSSIYLCSVVGGETQYFGPGTRLLVL.

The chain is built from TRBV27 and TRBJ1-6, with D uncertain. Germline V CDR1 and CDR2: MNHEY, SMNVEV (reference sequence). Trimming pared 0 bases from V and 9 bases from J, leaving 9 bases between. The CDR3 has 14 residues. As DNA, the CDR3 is TGTGCCAGCAGTTTATCGATTAGTGTTTCACCCCTCCACTTT. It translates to CASSLSISVSPLHF.

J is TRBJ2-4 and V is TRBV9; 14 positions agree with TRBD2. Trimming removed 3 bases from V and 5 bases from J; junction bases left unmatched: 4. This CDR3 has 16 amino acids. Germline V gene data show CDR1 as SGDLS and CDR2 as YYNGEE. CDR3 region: CASSGLAGGPQNIQYF. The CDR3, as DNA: TGTGCCAGCAGCGGACTAGCGGGAGGGCCTCAAAACATTCAGTACTTC.

The CDR3 sequence: CASSQDRGPWGYTF. CDR3 nucleotide sequence: TGTGCCAGCAGCCAAGACAGGGGCCCCTGGGGCTACACCTTC. This chain links TRBV3-1 (or the pseudogene TRBV3-2) with TRBJ1-2; possibly TRBD1 for D (6 bases). CDR3 length: 14 residues. The germline V and J ends were trimmed by 0 bases and 8 bases, with 13 bases remaining between them. CDR1 LGHDT and CDR2 YNNKEL come from the germline V gene (reference sequence).

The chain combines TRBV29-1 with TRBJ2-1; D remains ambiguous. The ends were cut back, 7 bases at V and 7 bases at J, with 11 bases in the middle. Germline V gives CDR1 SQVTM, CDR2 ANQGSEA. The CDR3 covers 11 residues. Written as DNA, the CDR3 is TGCAGCGGGCAGAACAATAATGAGCAGTTCTTC. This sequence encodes CSGQNNNEQFF.

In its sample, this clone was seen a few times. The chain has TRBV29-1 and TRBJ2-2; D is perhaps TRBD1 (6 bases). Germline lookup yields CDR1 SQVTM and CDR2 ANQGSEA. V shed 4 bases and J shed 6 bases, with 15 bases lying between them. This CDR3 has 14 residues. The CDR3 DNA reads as TGCAGCGTTGGATCCATAGGGGGTGCCGGGGAGCTGTTTTTT. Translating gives CSVGSIGGAGELFF.

CDR3 loop: CASSTNRETQYF. CDR3 sequence (DNA): TGTGCCAGCAGTACTAACAGGGAGACCCAGTACTTC. The V gene is TRBV2, the J gene TRBJ2-5, with D tentatively TRBD1 (5 bases). Germline V gene lookup returns CDR1 SNHLY and CDR2 FYNNEI. This CDR3 is 12 amino acids long. Deletions cut 5 bases from V and 5 bases from J, with 9 bases between.

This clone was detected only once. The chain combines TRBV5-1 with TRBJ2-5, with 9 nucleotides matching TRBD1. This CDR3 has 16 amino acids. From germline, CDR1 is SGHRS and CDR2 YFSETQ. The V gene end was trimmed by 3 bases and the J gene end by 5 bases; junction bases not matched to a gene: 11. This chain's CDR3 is CASSSAGTGNRETQYF. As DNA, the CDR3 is TGCGCCAGCAGCTCCGCTGGGACAGGGAATAGGGAGACCCAGTACTTC. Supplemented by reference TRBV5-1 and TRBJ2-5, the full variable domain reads KAGVTQTPRYLIKTRGQQVTLSCSPISGHRSVSWYQQTPGQGLQFLFEYFSETQRNKGNFPGRFSGRQFSNSRSEMNVSTLELGDSALYLCASSSAGTGNRETQYFGPGTRLLVL.

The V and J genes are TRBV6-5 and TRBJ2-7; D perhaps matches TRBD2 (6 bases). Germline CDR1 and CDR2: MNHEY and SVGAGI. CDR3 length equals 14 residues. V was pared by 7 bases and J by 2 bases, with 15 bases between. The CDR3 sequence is CASNVGLATYEQYF. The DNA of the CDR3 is TGTGCCAGCAATGTGGGGCTAGCGACCTACGAGCAGTACTTC.

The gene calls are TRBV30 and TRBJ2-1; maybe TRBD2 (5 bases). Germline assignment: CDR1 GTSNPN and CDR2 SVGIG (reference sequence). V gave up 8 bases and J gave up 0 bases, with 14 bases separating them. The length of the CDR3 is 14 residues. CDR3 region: CAGQRQSSYNEQFF. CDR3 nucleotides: TGTGCCGGCCAGCGGCAGAGCTCCTACAATGAGCAGTTCTTC.